Sequencing of this TCR beta chain was carried out in a study of PD-1 blockade in classical Hodgkin lymphoma. V lost 2 bases, J lost 6 bases, and 8 bases lay in between. Germline loops: CDR1 SEHNR, CDR2 FQNEAQ (reference sequence). The CDR3 spans 12 residues. Documented time point: cycle 4 day 1 (C4D1), after five to seven weeks of nivolumab. Every patient had relapsed following autologous stem cell transplantation, and cohorts differed in brentuximab vedotin exposure. Sequencing was performed with immunoSEQ multiplex PCR; in TCRdb, only in-frame clones are kept and a portion is missing. The data hold tens of thousands of clones, with about 75% observed a single time.

This chain connects TRBV7-9 to TRBJ2-7; D call uncertain. The TCR was taken from a human donor with classical Hodgkin lymphoma. Sequencing used peripheral blood mononuclear cells (PBMCs), obtained before the fourth cycle of nivolumab. The CDR3 protein is CASSLTRSEQYF. The CDR3 nucleotides are TGTGCCAGCAGCTTAACGAGGTCCGAGCAGTACTTC.